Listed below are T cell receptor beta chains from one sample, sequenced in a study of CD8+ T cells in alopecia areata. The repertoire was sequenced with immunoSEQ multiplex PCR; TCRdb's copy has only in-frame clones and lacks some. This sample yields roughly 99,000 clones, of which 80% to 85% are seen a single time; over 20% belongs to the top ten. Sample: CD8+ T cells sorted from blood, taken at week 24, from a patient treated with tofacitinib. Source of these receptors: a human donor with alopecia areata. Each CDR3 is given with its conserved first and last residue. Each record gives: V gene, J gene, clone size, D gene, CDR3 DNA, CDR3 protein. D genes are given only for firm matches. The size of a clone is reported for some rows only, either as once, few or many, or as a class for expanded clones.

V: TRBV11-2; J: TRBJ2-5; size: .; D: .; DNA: TGTGCCAGCAGCTCATTAAAAAGGAGCTTCCAAGAGACCCAGTACTTC; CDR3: CASSSLKRSFQETQYF
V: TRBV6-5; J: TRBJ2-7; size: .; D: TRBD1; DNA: TGTGCCAGCAGTTTCGAACCGGGACAGTACTCCTACGAGCAGTACTTC; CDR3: CASSFEPGQYSYEQYF
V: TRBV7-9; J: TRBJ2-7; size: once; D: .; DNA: TGTGCCAGCAGCTTAGTAGGTTGGGGTAGGATCTCCTACGAGCAGTACTTC; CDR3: CASSLVGWGRISYEQYF
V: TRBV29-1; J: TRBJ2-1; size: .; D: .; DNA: TGCAGCGTTGAAGAGGGGCTGTATCCCAATGAGCAGTTCTTC; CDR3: CSVEEGLYPNEQFF
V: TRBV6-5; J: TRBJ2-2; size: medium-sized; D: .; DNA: TGTGCCAGCAGTCCCTCATTGGCCACCGGGGAGCTGTTTTTT; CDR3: CASSPSLATGELFF
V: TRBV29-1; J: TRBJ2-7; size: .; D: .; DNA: TGCAGCGTCGGAATAGCGGCTGACGAGCAGTACTTC; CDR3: CSVGIAADEQYF
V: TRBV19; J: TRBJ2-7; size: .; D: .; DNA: TGTGCCAGTAGTGCGACCACGGTGAGGCGCTCCTACGAGCAGTACTTC; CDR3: CASSATTVRRSYEQYF
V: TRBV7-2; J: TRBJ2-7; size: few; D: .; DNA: TGTGCCAGCAGCTTCGGCGATACCTACGAGCAGTACTTC; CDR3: CASSFGDTYEQYF
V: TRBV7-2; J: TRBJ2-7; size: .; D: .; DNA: TGTGCCAGCAGCTTCCCCTACGAGCAGTACTTC; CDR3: CASSFPYEQYF
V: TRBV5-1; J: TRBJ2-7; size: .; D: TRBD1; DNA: TGCGCCAGCAGCCCCCGACAGGGTTCCTACGAGCAGTACTTC; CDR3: CASSPRQGSYEQYF
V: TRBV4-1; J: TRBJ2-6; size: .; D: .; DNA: TGCGCCAGCAGCCAGGAAGGGGGGGCTGGGGCCAACGTCCTGACTTTC; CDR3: CASSQEGGAGANVLTF
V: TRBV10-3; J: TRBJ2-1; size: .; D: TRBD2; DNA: TGTGCCATCAGTGATGGACTAGCGGGGGGCCCAAGGACCTACAATGAGCAGTTCTTC; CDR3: CAISDGLAGGPRTYNEQFF
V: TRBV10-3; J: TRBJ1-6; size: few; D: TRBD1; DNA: TGTGCCATCAGTGGCCGGGACAGCCTCCCTTCACCCCTCCACTTT; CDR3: CAISGRDSLPSPLHF
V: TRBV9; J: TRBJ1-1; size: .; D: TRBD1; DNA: TGTGCCAGCAGCCCCGAAACAGGGGGGATGAACACTGAAGCTTTCTTT; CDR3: CASSPETGGMNTEAFF
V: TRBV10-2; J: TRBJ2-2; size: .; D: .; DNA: TGCGCCAGCAGTGGGGACACCGGGGAGCTGTTTTTT; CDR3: CASSGDTGELFF
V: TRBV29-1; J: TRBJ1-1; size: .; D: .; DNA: TGCAGCGTTGAAGGTACTGAAGCTTTCTTT; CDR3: CSVEGTEAFF
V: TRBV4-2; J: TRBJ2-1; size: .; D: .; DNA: TGTGCCAGCAGCGAAGAAGTTACTACCTACAATGAGCAGTTCTTC; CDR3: CASSEEVTTYNEQFF
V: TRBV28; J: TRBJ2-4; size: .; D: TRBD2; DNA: TGTGCCAGCAGTTTAAGCGGGGCGACGGACATTCAGTACTTC; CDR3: CASSLSGATDIQYF
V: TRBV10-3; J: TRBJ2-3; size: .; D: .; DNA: TGTGCCATCAGGCGGGTCGATGGGGGGCCCCCAGATACGCAGTATTTT; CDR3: CAIRRVDGGPPDTQYF
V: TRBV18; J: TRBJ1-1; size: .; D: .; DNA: TGTGCCAGCTCACCAGGGTTTAGCACTGAAGCTTTCTTT; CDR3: CASSPGFSTEAFF
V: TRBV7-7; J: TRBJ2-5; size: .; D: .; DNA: TGTGCTAGCAGCCAGTCGTCTAGGGGCGGTCAAGAGACCCAGTACTTC; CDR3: CASSQSSRGGQETQYF
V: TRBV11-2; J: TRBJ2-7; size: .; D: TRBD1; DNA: TGTGCCAGCAGCTTACAAGGGACAGGGAGCTCCTACGAGCAGTACTTC; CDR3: CASSLQGTGSSYEQYF
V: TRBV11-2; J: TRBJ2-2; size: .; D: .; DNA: TGTGCCAGCAGCCCCTACCGGACCGGGGAGCTGTTTTTT; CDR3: CASSPYRTGELFF
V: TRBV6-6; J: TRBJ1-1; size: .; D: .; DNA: TGTGCCAGCAGCCCCACCGCTGAAGCTTTCTTT; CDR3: CASSPTAEAFF
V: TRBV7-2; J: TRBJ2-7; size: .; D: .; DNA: TGTGCCAGCAGCTTCTTCCTCCCGAGTGGCTACGCCTCCTACGAGCAGTACTTC; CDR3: CASSFFLPSGYASYEQYF
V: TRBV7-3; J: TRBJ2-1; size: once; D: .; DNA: TGTGCCAGCAGCTCGGGGCCGGGCCCCATTGAGCAGTTCTTC; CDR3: CASSSGPGPIEQFF
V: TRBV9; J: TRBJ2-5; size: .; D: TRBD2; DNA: TGTGCCAGCAGCCTGAGCGGGGGGGAGCTGTACCAAGAGACCCAGTACTTC; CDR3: CASSLSGGELYQETQYF
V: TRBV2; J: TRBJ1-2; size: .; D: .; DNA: TGTGCCAGCAGTGAACTGTTGAGGAACGCTTCCCCGGATGGCTACACCTTC; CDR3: CASSELLRNASPDGYTF
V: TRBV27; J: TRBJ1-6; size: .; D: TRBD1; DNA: TGTGCCAGCAGTTTATACCAGGGGGTGTCGAATTCACCCCTCCACTTT; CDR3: CASSLYQGVSNSPLHF
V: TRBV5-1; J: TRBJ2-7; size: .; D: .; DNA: TGCGCCAGCAGCGATGGGGGCTTCGAGCAGTACTTC; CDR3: CASSDGGFEQYF
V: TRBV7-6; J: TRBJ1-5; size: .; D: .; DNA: TGTGCCAGCAGCTTAGGGGATAGCAATCAGCCCCAGCATTTT; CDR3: CASSLGDSNQPQHF
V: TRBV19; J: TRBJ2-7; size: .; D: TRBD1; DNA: TGTGCCAGTAGTACGGGACAGGGGGCTTACGAGCAGTACTTC; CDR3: CASSTGQGAYEQYF
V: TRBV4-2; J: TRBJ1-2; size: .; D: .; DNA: TGTGCCAGCAGCCGGGGGGGGCAGACTGGCTACACCTTC; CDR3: CASSRGGQTGYTF
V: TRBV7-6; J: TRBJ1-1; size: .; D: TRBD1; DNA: TGTGCCAGCGCCGGGGGGACAGGTGAAGCTTTCTTT; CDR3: CASAGGTGEAFF
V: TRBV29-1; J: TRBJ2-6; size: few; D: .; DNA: TGCAGCGTTGTGGACAGTTCTGCTGGGGCCAACGTCCTGACTTTC; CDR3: CSVVDSSAGANVLTF
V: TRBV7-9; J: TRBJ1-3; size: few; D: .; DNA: TGTGCCAGCAGCTTAGTGGAGTCTGGAAACACCATATATTTT; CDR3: CASSLVESGNTIYF
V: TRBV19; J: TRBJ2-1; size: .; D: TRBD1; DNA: TGTGCCAGTAGTTCGACAGGGGGAAATGAGCAGTTCTTC; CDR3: CASSSTGGNEQFF
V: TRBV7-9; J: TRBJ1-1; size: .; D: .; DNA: TGTGCCAGCAGCCCCGGCTTCATGAACACTGAAGCTTTCTTT; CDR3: CASSPGFMNTEAFF
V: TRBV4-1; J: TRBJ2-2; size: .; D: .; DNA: TGCGCCAGCAGCCAAAGGGGAGACGGAAGGAAGGCCGGGGAGCTGTTTTTT; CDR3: CASSQRGDGRKAGELFF
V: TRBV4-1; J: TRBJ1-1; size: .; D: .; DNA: TGCGCCAGCAGCCAAGATCGAAGACAAGCTTTCTTT; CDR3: CASSQDRRQAFF
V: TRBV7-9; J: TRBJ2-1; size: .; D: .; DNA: TGTGCCAGCAGTTTGACATTATACAATGAGCAGTTCTTC; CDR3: CASSLTLYNEQFF
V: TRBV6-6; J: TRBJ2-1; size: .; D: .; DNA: TGTGCCAGCAGTTACTCGCAGGCGTGGTCTAGTGAGCAGTTCTTC; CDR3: CASSYSQAWSSEQFF
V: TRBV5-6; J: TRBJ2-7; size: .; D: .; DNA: TGTGCCAGCAGCTCCAACAGGGACATCGAGCAGTACTTC; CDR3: CASSSNRDIEQYF
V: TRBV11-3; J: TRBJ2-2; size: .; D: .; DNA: TGTGCCAGCAGCTTAGGAGGGACGAACACCGGGGAGCTGTTTTTT; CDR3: CASSLGGTNTGELFF
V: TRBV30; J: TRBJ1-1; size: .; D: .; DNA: TGTGCCTGGAGTGTGTACACTGAAGCTTTCTTT; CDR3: CAWSVYTEAFF
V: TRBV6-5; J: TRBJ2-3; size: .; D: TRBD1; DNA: TGTGCCAGCAGTTACGACAGGGCGGTAGATACGCAGTATTTT; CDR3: CASSYDRAVDTQYF
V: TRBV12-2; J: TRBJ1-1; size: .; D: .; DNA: TGTGCAAGTCGGTATAGCCGGGACAGAAAGAACACTGAAGCTTTCTTT; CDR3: CASRYSRDRKNTEAFF
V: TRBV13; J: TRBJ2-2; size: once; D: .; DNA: TGTGCCAGCAGCGCCTATCAGGGTACCGGGGAGCTGTTTTTT; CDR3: CASSAYQGTGELFF
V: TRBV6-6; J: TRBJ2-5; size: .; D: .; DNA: TGTGCCAGCAGTTACGTATCAGATGCCCAAGAGACCCAGTACTTC; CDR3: CASSYVSDAQETQYF
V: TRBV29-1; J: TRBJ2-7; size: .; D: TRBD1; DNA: TGCAGCGGCCTTATCTCTACAGGGGCTGGGGGCCTGGGCGAGCAGTACTTC; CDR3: CSGLISTGAGGLGEQYF
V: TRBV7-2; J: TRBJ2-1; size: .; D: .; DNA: TGTGCCAGCAGCTTAGCGCCGGTTGCCTACAATGAGCAGTTCTTC; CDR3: CASSLAPVAYNEQFF
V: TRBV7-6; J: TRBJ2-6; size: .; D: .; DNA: TGTGCCAGCAGCTCAAACCGACCCTCCCTCTCTGGGGCCAACGTCCTGACTTTC; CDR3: CASSSNRPSLSGANVLTF
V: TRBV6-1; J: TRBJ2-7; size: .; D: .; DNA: TGTGCCAGTGGGACAAGGAGCTCCTACGAGCAGTACTTC; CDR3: CASGTRSSYEQYF
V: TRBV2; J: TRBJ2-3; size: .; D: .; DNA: TGTGCCAGCAGTGAGGGGGTTTCTAGCACAGATACGCAGTATTTT; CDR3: CASSEGVSSTDTQYF